The rows below give T cell receptor beta chains drawn from one sample of a study of Graves' ophthalmopathy and Graves' hyperthyroidism. TCRdb ran MiXCR on the multiplex PCR reads and lists one entry per CDR3 protein. The data show 600,000 to 950,000 distinct CDR3 sequences, about 44% seen once. Sequencing used peripheral blood. The receptors shown here come from an adult man with Graves' ophthalmopathy. Both conserved end residues are part of each CDR3. D genes are given only for firm matches. Size is omitted from some rows. Given values are once, few, many or a class for expanded clones.

TRBJ1-4,NA,TRBV25-1,NA,CASSQMGGANEKLFF,TGCGCCAGCAGCCAAATGGGGGGCGCTAATGAAAAACTGTTTTTT
TRBJ2-7,TRBD1,TRBV7-2,many,CASTPGQGHYEQYF,TGTGCCAGCACTCCGGGACAGGGGCACTACGAGCAGTACTTC
TRBJ2-7,NA,TRBV7-9,NA,CASSLEGGKQYF,TGTGCCAGCAGCTTAGAAGGAGGGAAGCAGTACTTC
TRBJ2-7,NA,TRBV29-1,many,CSVEQLAGTYEQYF,TGCAGCGTTGAGCAACTAGCCGGTACCTACGAGCAGTACTTC
TRBJ1-4,TRBD1,TRBV7-9,few,CASSPGTGGGKLFF,TGTGCCAGCAGCCCCGGGACAGGAGGGGGAAAACTGTTTTTT
TRBJ1-1,NA,TRBV29-1,many,CSVDGTEAFF,TGCAGCGTTGATGGTACTGAAGCTTTCTTT
TRBJ2-7,NA,TRBV2,NA,CASSASPQGGSSYEQYF,TGTGCCAGCAGTGCTAGCCCCCAAGGGGGGAGCTCCTACGAGCAGTACTTC
TRBJ2-7,TRBD1,TRBV29-1,NA,CSVHRRTGVDEQYF,TGCAGCGTTCACCGCCGGACAGGGGTCGATGAGCAGTACTTC
TRBJ2-6,NA,TRBV29-1,many,CSGYALGANVLTF,TGCAGCGGGTACGCTCTCGGGGCCAACGTCCTGACTTTC
TRBJ2-7,NA,TRBV6-4,NA,CASSDSQNYEQYF,TGTGCCAGCAGTGACAGCCAGAACTACGAGCAGTACTTC
TRBJ2-7,TRBD2,TRBV29-1,NA,CSEGLAGAYEQYF,TGCAGCGAAGGACTAGCGGGAGCCTACGAGCAGTACTTC
TRBJ1-1,NA,TRBV20-1,NA,CRDPRDTEAFF,TGCAGAGATCCGCGGGACACTGAAGCTTTCTTT
TRBJ1-3,NA,TRBV6-5,NA,CASSLQGPVYSGNTIYF,TGTGCCAGCAGTTTACAGGGCCCAGTCTACTCTGGAAACACCATATATTTT
TRBJ1-1,NA,TRBV7-6,once,CASSLRTGTEAFF,TGTGCCAGCAGCTTAAGGACTGGCACTGAAGCTTTCTTT
TRBJ2-7,NA,TRBV10-3,many,CAIRMTPSSYEQYF,TGTGCCATCAGGATGACACCAAGCTCCTACGAGCAGTACTTC
TRBJ1-2,TRBD1,TRBV29-1,NA,CSVPGQGARVGYTF,TGCAGCGTTCCGGGACAGGGGGCGCGGGTTGGCTACACCTTC
TRBJ1-6,NA,TRBV11-2,few,CASSWLNSGADNSPLHF,TGTGCCAGCAGCTGGCTGAATTCGGGGGCCGATAATTCACCCCTCCACTTT
TRBJ1-5,NA,TRBV6-1,few,CASSYLNRPNQPQHF,TGTGCCAGCAGTTACCTTAACAGGCCCAATCAGCCCCAGCATTTT
TRBJ2-3,NA,TRBV25-1,NA,CASSGGIVSTDTQYF,TGTGCCAGCAGTGGAGGAATCGTTAGCACAGATACGCAGTATTTT
TRBJ2-5,NA,TRBV10-3,NA,CASSYLQVQETQYF,TGTGCCAGCAGTTACCTGCAGGTCCAAGAGACCCAGTACTTC
TRBJ1-6,NA,TRBV5-6,NA,CASSYGWGSGSPLHF,TGTGCCAGCAGCTATGGGTGGGGAAGCGGCTCACCCCTCCACTTT
TRBJ2-3,NA,TRBV29-1,NA,CSVEASRRDTQYF,TGCAGCGTTGAAGCATCTCGGAGGGATACGCAGTATTTT
TRBJ1-6,NA,TRBV2,NA,CAWSGLTSGLSPLHF,TGTGCCTGGAGTGGTTTGACATCCGGGCTTTCACCCCTCCACTTT
TRBJ2-5,TRBD2,TRBV7-9,few,CASRGGGGQETQYF,TGTGCCAGCAGGGGCGGGGGAGGCCAAGAGACCCAGTACTTC
TRBJ1-6,TRBD1,TRBV7-3,many,CASSPPPGQGPYSPLHF,TGTGCCAGCAGCCCACCCCCGGGACAGGGCCCTTATTCACCCCTCCACTTT
TRBJ2-6,NA,TRBV6-1,many,CASSVPGANVLTF,TGTGCCAGCAGTGTACCTGGGGCCAACGTCCTGACTTTC
TRBJ2-2,NA,TRBV11-3,NA,CASSSPAGELFF,TGTGCCAGCAGCTCCCCGGCCGGGGAGCTGTTTTTT
TRBJ1-2,NA,TRBV2,once,CASSQGDKGYSYTF,TGTGCCAGCAGCCAGGGCGACAAGGGGTATAGCTACACCTTC
TRBJ2-6,NA,TRBV7-3,NA,CASSGTRESGANVLTF,TGTGCCAGCAGCGGCACGAGGGAATCTGGGGCCAACGTCCTGACTTTC
TRBJ2-5,TRBD1,TRBV7-2,many,CASSSIQGPRETQYF,TGTGCCAGCAGCTCAATACAGGGGCCCAGGGAGACCCAGTACTTC
TRBJ1-2,NA,TRBV20-1,NA,CSARPVGEAYGYTF,TGCAGTGCTAGACCCGTTGGGGAAGCCTACGGCTACACCTTC
TRBJ1-2,NA,TRBV5-4,few,CASSPTDSSNYGYTF,TGTGCCAGCTCACCCACGGACAGTTCTAACTATGGCTACACCTTC
TRBJ2-5,NA,TRBV7-9,many,CASSGWTTETQYF,TGTGCCAGCAGCGGCTGGACCACGGAGACCCAGTACTTC
TRBJ2-3,NA,TRBV7-3,NA,CASSTLGLAQVGQYF,TGTGCCAGCAGCACCCTTGGACTGGCCCAAGTGGGGCAGTATTTT
TRBJ1-6,NA,TRBV20-1,once,CSARDVTSSPLHF,TGCAGTGCTAGAGATGTGACTAGTTCACCCCTCCACTTT
TRBJ1-2,TRBD1,TRBV5-5,NA,CASSHRDREFYGYTF,TGTGCCAGCAGCCATCGGGACAGGGAGTTCTATGGCTACACCTTC
TRBJ1-5,NA,TRBV2,NA,CASSFTQPQHF,TGTGCCAGCAGTTTCACTCAGCCCCAGCATTTT
TRBJ1-2,NA,TRBV10-3,NA,CASSYLANSDSNHGYTF,TGTGCCAGCAGTTACCTTGCTAACAGTGATTCTAACCATGGCTACACCTTC
TRBJ1-4,NA,TRBV29-1,NA,CSLGLQNEKLFF,TGCAGCTTGGGACTTCAGAATGAAAAACTGTTTTTT
TRBJ1-1,NA,TRBV6-5,NA,CASRYQPAGEAFF,TGTGCCAGCAGATATCAGCCGGCCGGGGAAGCTTTCTTT
TRBJ1-2,TRBD1,TRBV20-1,NA,CSANRGRRGYTF,TGCAGTGCTAACAGGGGGCGGCGGGGCTACACCTTC
TRBJ2-7,TRBD1,TRBV7-2,NA,CASRKDRGLNEQYF,TGTGCCAGCAGAAAAGACAGGGGGCTAAACGAGCAGTACTTC
TRBJ2-5,NA,TRBV11-2,NA,CASSPRSVSWQGTQYF,TGTGCCAGCAGCCCCCGTAGTGTCAGTTGGCAAGGGACCCAGTACTTC
TRBJ2-2,NA,TRBV20-1,few,CSARGGKNTGELFF,TGCAGTGCTAGAGGAGGCAAGAACACCGGGGAGCTGTTTTTT
TRBJ1-1,NA,TRBV7-9,NA,CASTIRATEAFF,TGTGCCAGCACCATACGGGCCACTGAAGCTTTCTTT
TRBJ2-5,NA,TRBV10-3,many,CAISETGRKETQYF,TGTGCCATCAGTGAAACAGGGCGGAAGGAGACCCAGTACTTC
TRBJ1-1,TRBD1,TRBV5-1,NA,CASSWGTTGTFTEAFF,TGCGCCAGCAGCTGGGGTACGACAGGGACGTTCACTGAAGCTTTCTTT
TRBJ2-7,TRBD2,TRBV7-2,NA,CASSYSGSTHEQYF,TGTGCCAGCAGCTATAGCGGGAGCACCCACGAGCAGTACTTC
TRBJ2-2,NA,TRBV25-1,few,CASSGLATNTGELFF,TGTGCCAGCAGTGGTCTGGCAACGAACACCGGGGAGCTGTTTTTT
TRBJ1-1,NA,TRBV10-3,many,CAISMAGKNFAFF,TGTGCCATCAGTATGGCAGGGAAAAACTTTGCTTTCTTT
TRBJ1-6,TRBD1,TRBV20-1,NA,CSAKKGSGGSPLHF,TGCAGTGCTAAGAAGGGGTCAGGGGGTTCACCCCTCCACTTT